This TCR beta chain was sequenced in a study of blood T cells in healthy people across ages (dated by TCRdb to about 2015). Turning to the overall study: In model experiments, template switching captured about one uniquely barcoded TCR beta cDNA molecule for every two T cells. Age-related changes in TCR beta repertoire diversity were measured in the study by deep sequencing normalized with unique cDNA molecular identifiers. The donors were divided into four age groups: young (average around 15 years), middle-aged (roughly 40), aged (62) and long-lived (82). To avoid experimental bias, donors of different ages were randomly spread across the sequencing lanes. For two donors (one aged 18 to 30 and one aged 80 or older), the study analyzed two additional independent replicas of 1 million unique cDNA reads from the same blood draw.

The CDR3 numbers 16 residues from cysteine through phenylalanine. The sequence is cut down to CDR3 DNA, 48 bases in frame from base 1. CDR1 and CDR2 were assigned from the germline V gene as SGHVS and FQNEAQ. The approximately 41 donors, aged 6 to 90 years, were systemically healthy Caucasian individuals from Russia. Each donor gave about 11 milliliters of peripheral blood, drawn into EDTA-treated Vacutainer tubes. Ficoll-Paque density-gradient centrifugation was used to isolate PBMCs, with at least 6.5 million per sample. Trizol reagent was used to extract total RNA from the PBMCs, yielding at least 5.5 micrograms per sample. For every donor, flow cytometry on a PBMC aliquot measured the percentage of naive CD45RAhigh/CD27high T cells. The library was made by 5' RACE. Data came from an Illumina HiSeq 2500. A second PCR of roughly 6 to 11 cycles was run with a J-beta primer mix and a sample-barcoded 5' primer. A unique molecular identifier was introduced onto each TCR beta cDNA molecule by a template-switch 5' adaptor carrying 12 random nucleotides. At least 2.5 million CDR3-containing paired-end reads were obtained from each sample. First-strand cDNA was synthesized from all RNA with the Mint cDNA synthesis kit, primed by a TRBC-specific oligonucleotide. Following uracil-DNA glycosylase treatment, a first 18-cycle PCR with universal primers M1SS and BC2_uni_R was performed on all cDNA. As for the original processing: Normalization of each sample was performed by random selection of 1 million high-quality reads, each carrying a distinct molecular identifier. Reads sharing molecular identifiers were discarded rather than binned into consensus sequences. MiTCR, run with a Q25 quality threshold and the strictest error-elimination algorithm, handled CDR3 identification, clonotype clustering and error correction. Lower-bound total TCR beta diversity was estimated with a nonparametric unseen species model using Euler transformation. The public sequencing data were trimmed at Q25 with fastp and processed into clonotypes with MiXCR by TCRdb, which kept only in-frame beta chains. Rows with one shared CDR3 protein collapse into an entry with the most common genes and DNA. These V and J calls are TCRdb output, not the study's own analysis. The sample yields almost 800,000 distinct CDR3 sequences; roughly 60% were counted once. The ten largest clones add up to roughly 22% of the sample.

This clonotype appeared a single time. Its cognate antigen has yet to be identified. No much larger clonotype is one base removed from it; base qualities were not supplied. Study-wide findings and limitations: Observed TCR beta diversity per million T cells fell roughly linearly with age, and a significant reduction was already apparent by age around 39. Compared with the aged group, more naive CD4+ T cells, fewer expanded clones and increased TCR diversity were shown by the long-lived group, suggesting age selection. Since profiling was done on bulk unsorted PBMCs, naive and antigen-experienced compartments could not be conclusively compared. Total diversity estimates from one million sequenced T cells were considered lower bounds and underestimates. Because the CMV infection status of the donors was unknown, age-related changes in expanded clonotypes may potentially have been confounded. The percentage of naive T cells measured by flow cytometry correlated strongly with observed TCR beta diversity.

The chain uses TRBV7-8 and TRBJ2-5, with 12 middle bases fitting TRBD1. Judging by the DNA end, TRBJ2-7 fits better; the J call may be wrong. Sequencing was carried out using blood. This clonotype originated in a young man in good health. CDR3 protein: CASSASSGTGGDEQYF. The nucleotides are TGTGCCAGCAGCGCCAGCTCCGGGACAGGGGGCGACGAGCAGTACTTC.